These T cell receptor beta chains were read from a single sample in a study of OX40 agonist ivuxolimab in advanced cancers. TCRdb's table, derived via immunoSEQ multiplex PCR, lists solely in-frame clones and lacks some. Of roughly 18,000 clones in the sample, roughly four fifths were seen once. The sequencing used CD4+ or CD8+ T cells sorted from blood, collected in a trial of the OX40 agonist ivuxolimab. The receptor source for this set is an adult with an advanced solid tumor such as melanoma, head and neck, liver or kidney cancer. CDR3s include the opening cysteine and the closing phenylalanine or tryptophan. The order of the fields is D gene, clone size, J gene, V gene, CDR3 DNA, CDR3 protein. A D gene is named only where the DNA matches it firmly. The size of a clone is reported for some rows only, either as once, few or many, or as a class for expanded clones.

>-|few|TRBJ1-1|TRBV28
TGTGCCAGCAGTTTGGGCTCCCGGTTTGAAGCTTTCTTT
CASSLGSRFEAFF
>-|-|TRBJ1-6|TRBV11-2
TGTGCCAGCAGCTTAGAATCAGGGCTGAATTCACCCCTCCACTTT
CASSLESGLNSPLHF
>TRBD2|-|TRBJ2-3|TRBV6-4
TGTGCCAGCAGCCTAGCGGGAGGAGGAGGGGGCACAGATACGCAGTATTTT
CASSLAGGGGGTDTQYF
>TRBD2|-|TRBJ2-5|TRBV29-1
TGCAGCCTCAGCGGGGACCTGGGAGAGACCCAGTACTTC
CSLSGDLGETQYF
>TRBD1|-|TRBJ2-1|TRBV19
TGTGCCAGTAACCGGGACAGCTCCTACAATGAGCAGTTCTTC
CASNRDSSYNEQFF
>-|large|TRBJ2-7|TRBV12-5
TGTGCTAGTGGTCTGGGTCGGGTGCCCTCCTACGAGCAGTACTTC
CASGLGRVPSYEQYF
>TRBD1|-|TRBJ2-1|TRBV27
TGTGCCAGCAGTCTCAGGGGGCGATCGGGCGATGAGCAGTTCTTC
CASSLRGRSGDEQFF
>-|-|TRBJ2-4|TRBV27
TGTGCCAGCACCCAACAGGATCTAGCCAAAAACATTCAGTACTTC
CASTQQDLAKNIQYF
>-|-|TRBJ1-3|TRBV4-2
TGTGCCAGCAGTACGGGCCTTATCTCTGGAAACACCATATATTTT
CASSTGLISGNTIYF
>-|-|TRBJ2-3|TRBV5-1
TGCGCCAGCAGCTTGACCCGGGGGAGCACAGATACGCAGTATTTT
CASSLTRGSTDTQYF
>-|-|TRBJ2-3|TRBV7-2
TGTGCCAGCAGCTCCCCCGAAGCGTGGACAGATACGCAGTATTTT
CASSSPEAWTDTQYF
>TRBD1|-|TRBJ2-7|TRBV11-2
TGTGCCAGCAGCTTAGCTGTAGCCGGGACAGGTACCTACGAGCAGTACTTC
CASSLAVAGTGTYEQYF
>-|once|TRBJ1-1|TRBV29-1
TGCAGCGTTGAAATTTGGCGGGCAAACACTGAAGCTTTCTTT
CSVEIWRANTEAFF
>TRBD1|-|TRBJ1-2|TRBV30
TGTGCCTGGAGTGTACGGGTGAGGGGGCTCGATGGCTACACCTTC
CAWSVRVRGLDGYTF
>TRBD1|-|TRBJ2-7|TRBV19
TGTGCCAGTAGTAGGGGACAGGGGAACTACGAGCAGTACTTC
CASSRGQGNYEQYF
>TRBD2|-|TRBJ2-2|TRBV5-4
TGTGCCAGCAGCTTGGGTAGCGGGGGGAACACCGGGGAGCTGTTTTTT
CASSLGSGGNTGELFF
>-|-|TRBJ1-3|TRBV5-1
TGCGCCAGCAGCTTGGACCCGAGCTCTGGAAACACCATATATTTT
CASSLDPSSGNTIYF
>TRBD1|-|TRBJ2-1|TRBV7-8
TGTGCCAGCAGCTTCACAGGGGGAAATGAGCAGTTCTTC
CASSFTGGNEQFF
>-|-|TRBJ2-1|TRBV6-6
TGTGCCAGCAGCCCCGAAGGAAATGAGCAGTTCTTC
CASSPEGNEQFF
>TRBD2|-|TRBJ2-1|TRBV7-2
TGTGCCAGCAGCGTAGGACTAGCGGGAGGCTCCCGAAAGCAGTTCTTC
CASSVGLAGGSRKQFF
>-|-|TRBJ2-2|TRBV30
TGTGCCTGGAATGCAGGGATCGGGGAGCTGTTTTTT
CAWNAGIGELFF
>-|once|TRBJ2-2|TRBV6-1
TGTGCCAGCAGTTCCTACCGTAGGGGAGCCGGGGAGCTGTTTTTT
CASSSYRRGAGELFF
>TRBD2|-|TRBJ2-1|TRBV6-5
TGTGCCAGCAGACGTAGCGGGCCCTACAATGAGCAGTTCTTC
CASRRSGPYNEQFF
>-|-|TRBJ2-1|TRBV11-1
TGTGCCAGCAGCTTAGAGGGTGGGAATGAGCAGTTCTTC
CASSLEGGNEQFF
>TRBD2|-|TRBJ2-1|TRBV27
TGTGCCAGCAGTTTATTGTCTAGCGGGAGGAATGAGCAGTTCTTC
CASSLLSSGRNEQFF
>-|-|TRBJ2-1|TRBV12-2
TGTGCAAGTCGCCCTGGACTACCCTACAATGAGCTATTCTTC
CASRPGLPYNELFF
>-|-|TRBJ2-1|TRBV29-1
TGCAGCGTTGAAGAGCGGGGTGGGGGATACAATGAGCAGTTCTTC
CSVEERGGGYNEQFF
>-|-|TRBJ2-6|TRBV7-2
TGTGCCAGCTCATTGGCGGGTAGTGGGGCCAACGTCCTGACTTTC
CASSLAGSGANVLTF
>TRBD1|few|TRBJ1-5|TRBV6-1
TGTGCCAGCAGGGAGGGACAGGGGCACCAGCCCCAGCATTTT
CASREGQGHQPQHF
>TRBD1|-|TRBJ1-5|TRBV19
TGTGCCAGTAGATCACCGGGACAGGGGGTCAATCAGCCCCAGCATTTT
CASRSPGQGVNQPQHF
>-|-|TRBJ2-7|TRBV5-5
TGTGCCAGCAGCTTGGCGCCCGGGGACTCTTACGAGCAGTACTTC
CASSLAPGDSYEQYF
>-|-|TRBJ2-1|TRBV4-2
TGTGCCAGCAGCCAAGCCGGAGGCTTAGGTGAGCAGTTCTTC
CASSQAGGLGEQFF
>TRBD2|-|TRBJ2-7|TRBV29-1
TGCAGCGTCCTGACTAGCGGGAGGGCCTACGAGCAGTACTTC
CSVLTSGRAYEQYF
>TRBD1|once|TRBJ1-2|TRBV13
TGTGCCAGCAGCTCCAGACAGGGGGCTTACTATGGCTACACCTTC
CASSSRQGAYYGYTF
>-|-|TRBJ2-4|TRBV19
TGTGCCAGTAGCCTGGGAGGTGCCAAAAACATTCAGTACTTC
CASSLGGAKNIQYF